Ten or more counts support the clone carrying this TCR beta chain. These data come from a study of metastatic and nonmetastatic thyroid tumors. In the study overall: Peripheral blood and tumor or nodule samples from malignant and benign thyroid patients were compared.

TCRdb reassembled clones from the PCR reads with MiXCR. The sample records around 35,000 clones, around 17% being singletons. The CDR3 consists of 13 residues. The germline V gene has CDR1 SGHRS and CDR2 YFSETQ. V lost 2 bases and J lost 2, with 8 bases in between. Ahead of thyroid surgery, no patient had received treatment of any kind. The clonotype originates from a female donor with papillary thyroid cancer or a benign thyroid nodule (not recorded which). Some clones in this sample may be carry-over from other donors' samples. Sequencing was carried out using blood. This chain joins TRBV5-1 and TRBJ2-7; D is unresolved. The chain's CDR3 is CASSFWATYEQYF. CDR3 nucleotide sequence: TGCGCCAGCAGCTTTTGGGCCACCTACGAGCAGTACTTC.